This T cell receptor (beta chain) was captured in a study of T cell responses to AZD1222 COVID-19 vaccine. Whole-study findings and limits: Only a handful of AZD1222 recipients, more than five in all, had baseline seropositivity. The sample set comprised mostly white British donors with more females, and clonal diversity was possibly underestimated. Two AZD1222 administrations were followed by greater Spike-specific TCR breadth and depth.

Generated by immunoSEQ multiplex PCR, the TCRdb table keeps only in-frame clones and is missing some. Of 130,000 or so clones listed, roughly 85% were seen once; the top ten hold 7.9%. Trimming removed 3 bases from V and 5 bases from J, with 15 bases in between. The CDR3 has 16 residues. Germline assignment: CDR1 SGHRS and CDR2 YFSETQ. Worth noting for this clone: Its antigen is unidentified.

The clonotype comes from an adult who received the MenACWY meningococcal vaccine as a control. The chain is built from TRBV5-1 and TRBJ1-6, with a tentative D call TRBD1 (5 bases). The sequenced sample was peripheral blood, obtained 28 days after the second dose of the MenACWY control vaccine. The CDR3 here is CASSSGTAEDNSPLHF. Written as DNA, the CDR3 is TGCGCCAGCAGCTCCGGGACGGCGGAAGATAATTCACCCCTCCACTTT.